These 19 T cell receptor beta chains were sequenced from one sample in a study of blood T cell repertoires in COVID-19. Produced via immunoSEQ multiplex PCR; TCRdb's table is partial and in-frame only. Among hundreds of thousands of clones, around 82% were seen once, and the ten largest hold around 4.7%. Sequences were obtained from PBMCs or T cells enriched from blood (not recorded which). These TCRs come from a man aged 30 to 39 with acute COVID-19.

The rearrangement uses TRBV6-5 and TRBJ1-4, with D possibly matching TRBD1 (5 bases). The CDR3 totals 14 residues. Germline loops: CDR1 MNHEY, CDR2 SVGAGI. V lost 3 bases, J lost 7 bases, and 12 bases lay in between. CDR3 protein: CASSYSGMVEKLFF. CDR3 coding DNA: TGTGCCAGCAGTTATTCAGGGATGGTTGAAAAACTGTTTTTT.

This chain links TRBV29-1 with TRBJ2-7, with 8 bases matching TRBD2. CDR1 is SQVTM, CDR2 ANQGSEA, per germline. The CDR3 is 13 residues long. Trimming removed 5 bases from V and 6 bases from J; junction bases left unmatched: 9. CDR3 residues: CSVSTSVRSEQYF. The CDR3 DNA is TGCAGCGTTTCGACTAGCGTAAGGTCCGAGCAGTACTTC.

The chain uses TRBV5-5 and TRBJ1-1; 7 bases agree with TRBD1. Per germline, CDR1 SGHKS and CDR2 YYEKEE (reference sequence). Germline trimming cut 0 bases from V and 8 bases from J; bases unmatched to any gene: 4. CDR3 length equals 13 residues. CDR3 sequence: CASSLGDRREAFF. DNA of the CDR3: TGTGCCAGCAGCTTGGGGGACAGAAGGGAAGCTTTCTTT. The whole variable domain, filled in from reference TRBV5-5 and TRBJ1-1, reads DAGVTQSPTHLIKTRGQQVTLRCSPISGHKSVSWYQQVLGQGPQFIFQYYEKEERGRGNFPDRFSARQFPNYSSELNVNALLLGDSALYLCASSLGDRREAFFGQGTRLTVV.

The count of this clone is one. This rearrangement joins TRBV2 to TRBJ2-3, with 9 nucleotides matching TRBD2. This CDR3 spans 15 amino acids. Germline V gene lookup returns CDR1 SNHLY and CDR2 FYNNEI. V lost 2 bases, J lost 7 bases, and 7 bases stayed unmatched. CDR3 loop: CASSEWLAGRNTQYF. CDR3 nucleotide sequence: TGTGCCAGCAGTGAATGGCTAGCGGGGAGGAATACGCAGTATTTT.

The chain is built from TRBV19 and TRBJ1-3; D ambiguous. Trimming shortened V by 6 bases and J by 8 bases, and 14 bases separated the two germline ends. This CDR3 spans 13 amino acids. In germline, CDR1 is LNHDA, CDR2 SQIVND (reference sequence). In DNA form, the CDR3 reads TGTGCCAGTAGAGATGACGCGAGGGACACCATATATTTT. Translated, it gives CASRDDARDTIYF.

This clone appeared a few times. The J gene is TRBJ2-7, the V gene TRBV3-1 (or the pseudogene TRBV3-2), with D possibly TRBD2 on 5 matching bases. Trimming stripped 4 bases from V and 3 bases from J, with 16 bases between. The germline V gene encodes CDR1 LGHDT and CDR2 YNNKEL (reference sequence). The CDR3 runs 15 residues. The CDR3 region has the DNA TGTGCCAGCAGCCTATCAAGATCGGAGGTCTACGAGCAGTACTTC. This gives the protein CASSLSRSEVYEQYF.

V and J are TRBV29-1 and TRBJ1-1; possibly TRBD1 for D (5 bases). The CDR3 runs 12 residues. Germline loops: CDR1 SQVTM, CDR2 ANQGSEA. The ends were cut back, 8 bases at V and 0 bases at J, with 10 bases in the middle. This chain's CDR3 is CSIDSMNTEAFF. CDR3 DNA: TGCAGCATCGACAGTATGAACACTGAAGCTTTCTTT.

V and J are TRBV19 and TRBJ2-5, with TRBD1 matching over 8 bases. Trimming cost V 10 bases and J 7 bases; bases outside gene matches: 8. Germline V gives CDR1 LNHDA, CDR2 SQIVND (reference sequence). This CDR3 contains 12 residues. CDR3 coding DNA: TGTGCCACCCTGGACAGGGTGGGGACCCAGTACTTC. This codes for CATLDRVGTQYF.

The chain recombines TRBV4-2 with TRBJ1-6; D possibly corresponds to TRBD1 (6 bases). With 1 base removed from V and 4 bases from J, the gap between germline ends came to 8 bases. The CDR3 is 15 amino acids. Germline CDR1 is LGHNA and CDR2 is YNFKEQ. The CDR3 DNA reads TGTGCCAGCAGCCAAGGACAGGATTATAATTCACCCCTCCACTTT. Translation gives CASSQGQDYNSPLHF.

The rearrangement joins TRBV11-2 to TRBJ2-5; 11 bases are shared with TRBD2. The CDR3 length is 13 residues. The germline V gene encodes CDR1 SGHAT and CDR2 FQNNGV. Germline trimming cut 6 bases from V and 5 bases from J; bases unmatched to any gene: 2. Here the CDR3 reads CASRTSGVETQYF. The CDR3 bases are TGTGCCAGCAGGACTAGCGGGGTGGAGACCCAGTACTTC.

The V call is TRBV3-1 (or the pseudogene TRBV3-2), the J call TRBJ1-2, with D possibly being TRBD1 (5 bases). The germline V gene encodes CDR1 LGHDT and CDR2 YNNKEL (reference sequence). Trimming removed 4 bases from V and 5 bases from J, with 17 bases in between. The CDR3 is 15 residues long. The CDR3 sequence: CASSLRGGSGYGYTF. The CDR3 region has the DNA TGTGCCAGCAGCCTTCGCGGGGGTTCTGGGTATGGCTACACCTTC.

The DNA for the CDR3 is TGTGCCAGCAGTAGTGACAGGGTTCTTTCACCCCTCCACTTT. This gives the protein CASSSDRVLSPLHF. The chain joins TRBV25-1 to TRBJ1-6; the match to TRBD1 covers 7 bases. The length of the CDR3 is 14 residues. Per the germline V gene, CDR1 is MGHDK and CDR2 is SYGVNS. V dropped 5 bases and J dropped 9; count of bases not matched to a gene: 7.

This clone was picked up many times. The chain uses TRBV2 and TRBJ1-3; 7 nucleotides agree with TRBD1. CDR1 SNHLY and CDR2 FYNNEI come from the germline V gene. The CDR3 is 13 residues long. V shed 7 bases, J shed 3 bases, and the junction held 3 bases outside the gene matches. The CDR3 coding sequence is TGTGCCAGCACCGGGACAGTTGGAAACACCATATATTTT. Translated, it gives CASTGTVGNTIYF.

This clone showed up just a few times. This chain links TRBV19 with TRBJ1-6; D is undetermined. Germline V lookup: CDR1 LNHDA, CDR2 SQIVND (reference sequence). With 5 bases removed from V and 7 bases from J, the gap between germline ends came to 12 bases. CDR3 size: 14 residues. The CDR3 region is CASSLAVENSPLHF. The CDR3 DNA sequence: TGTGCCAGTAGTCTGGCGGTGGAGAATTCACCCCTCCACTTT.

With respect to this clone: At one end, the junction sequence differs from germline, possibly due to a read error. The genes are TRBV7-2 and TRBJ2-3, with 12 bases aligning to TRBD2. This CDR3 has 15 residues. The germline gives CDR1 SGHTA, CDR2 FQGNSA. For the CDR3, the DNA is TGTGCCAGCAGCCTAGCGGGGGGGCCGGCAGATACGCAGTATTTT. Translating gives CASSLAGGPADTQYF.

This clone was counted only a few times. Here the CDR3 reads CASSITARAEAFF. The CDR3 DNA reads as TGTGCCAGTAGTATTACAGCGAGGGCTGAAGCTTTCTTT. The V call is TRBV19, the J call TRBJ1-1, with D uncertain. The CDR3 spans 13 residues. Looked up from germline, CDR1 is LNHDA and CDR2 is SQIVND (reference sequence). Trimming removed 3 bases from V and 6 bases from J, with 11 bases in between.

The chain combines TRBV6-5 with TRBJ1-5, with a tentative D call TRBD1 (6 bases). Per the germline V gene, CDR1 is MNHEY and CDR2 is SVGAGI. V was cut by 5 bases and J by 0 bases, with 11 bases left in between. The CDR3 sequence is 15 residues long. The chain's CDR3 is CASSPGHNSNQPQHF. The CDR3, as DNA: TGTGCCAGCAGTCCGGGACACAATAGCAATCAGCCCCAGCATTTT.

The chain uses TRBV5-1 and TRBJ2-2; D is perhaps TRBD2 (6 bases). Trimming stripped 5 bases from V and 6 bases from J, with 14 bases between. Germline V gives CDR1 SGHRS, CDR2 YFSETQ. The CDR3 has 14 residues. The CDR3 DNA reads as TGCGCCAGCAGGCAGGTCGCTAGCGCCGGGGAGCTGTTTTTT. Its translation is CASRQVASAGELFF.

The rearrangement joins TRBV11-2 to TRBJ2-6; D not resolved. The V gene's germline CDR1 is SGHAT and CDR2 FQNNGV. The CDR3 is 13 amino acids. The V end lost 4 bases, the J end lost 4 bases, and 5 bases lay between the germline ends. The DNA of the CDR3 is TGTGCCAGCAGCTCCATGGGGGCCAACGTCCTGACTTTC. Its translation: CASSSMGANVLTF.